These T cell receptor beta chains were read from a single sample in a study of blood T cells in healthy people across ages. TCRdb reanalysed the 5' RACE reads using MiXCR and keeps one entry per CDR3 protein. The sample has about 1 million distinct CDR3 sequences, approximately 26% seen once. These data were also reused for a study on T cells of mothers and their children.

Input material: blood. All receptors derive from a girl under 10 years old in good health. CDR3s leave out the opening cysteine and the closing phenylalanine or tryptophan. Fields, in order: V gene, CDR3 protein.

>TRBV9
ASSVEAMNTEAF
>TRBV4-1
ASSQPGAYEQY
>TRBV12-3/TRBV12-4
ASSSRDVGNQPQH
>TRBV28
ASSLPSGVTNYEQY
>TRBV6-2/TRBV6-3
ASQPTLYNEQF
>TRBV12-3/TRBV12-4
ASRFSNQPQH
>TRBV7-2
ASSLVSGDSTDTQY
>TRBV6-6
ASSLHPYQETQY
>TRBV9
ASSVGGGPYEQY
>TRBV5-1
ASSSQGAFTEAF
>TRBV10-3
AISGSEETQY
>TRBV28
ASAAEQGQTGANVLT